The rows below give T cell receptor beta chains drawn from one sample of a study of cytomegalovirus exposure and HLA in healthy donors. Measured with immunoSEQ multiplex PCR; TCRdb has only the in-frame clones, and not every one. This sample has about 160,000 clones; around 83% occur once, and the top ten carry roughly 6.5%. The sample taken for sequencing was PBMCs. These receptors all stem from a man aged 50 to 59 in good health and CMV-seropositive. CDR3s include the opening cysteine and the closing phenylalanine or tryptophan. The order of the fields is CDR3 length, J gene, V gene, D gene, clone size, CDR3 DNA, CDR3 protein. The D gene is left open where the match is weak. Only some rows state a clone size, as once, few, many or a class for expanded clones.

15,TRBJ2-1,TRBV9,TRBD2,once,TGTGCCAGCAGCGAACAAGCGGGATACTACAATGAGCAGTTCTTC,CASSEQAGYYNEQFF
20,TRBJ2-1,TRBV19,TRBD2,NA,TGTGCCAGTAGTGCAAGGGGACTAGCGGGGGCCACGAGCTCCTACAATGAGCAGTTCTTC,CASSARGLAGATSSYNEQFF
14,TRBJ1-5,TRBV2,NA,once,TGTGCCAGCAGTGAACAGTATAGCAATCAGCCCCAGCATTTT,CASSEQYSNQPQHF
16,TRBJ2-3,TRBV11-2,TRBD2,NA,TGTGCCAGCAGCCCCAAGAGCGGGAGGTCCCCAGATACGCAGTATTTT,CASSPKSGRSPDTQYF
13,TRBJ2-7,TRBV27,NA,NA,TGTGCCAGCGATAGTCAGGGTAGCCACGAGCAGTACTTC,CASDSQGSHEQYF
16,TRBJ1-4,TRBV28,NA,NA,TGTGCCAGCAGTTCCCCCAACAGGGACGGAGAGGAAAAACTGTTTTTT,CASSSPNRDGEEKLFF
16,TRBJ2-3,TRBV5-6,TRBD1,NA,TGTGCCAGCAGCCTCGGACAGGGGCCCTCCACAGATACGCAGTATTTT,CASSLGQGPSTDTQYF
13,TRBJ1-1,TRBV19,NA,NA,TGTGCCAGTAGTGGAGTGCCGAACACTGAAGCTTTCTTT,CASSGVPNTEAFF
13,TRBJ2-7,TRBV7-9,NA,NA,TGTGCCAGCAGAGGGGGGGTCTCCTACGAGCAGTACTTC,CASRGGVSYEQYF
14,TRBJ2-1,TRBV7-8,TRBD2,NA,TGTGCCAGCAGCAGGACTAGCGGGAGTTCTGAGCAGTTCTTC,CASSRTSGSSEQFF
15,TRBJ1-5,TRBV15,NA,NA,TGTGCCACCAGCAGAGTTAACCAGGGCAATCAGCCCCAGCATTTT,CATSRVNQGNQPQHF
12,TRBJ1-5,TRBV27,NA,NA,TGTGCCAGCAGTCCGTCGGGTCAGCCCCAGCATTTT,CASSPSGQPQHF
14,TRBJ2-1,TRBV29-1,TRBD2,NA,TGCAGCGTTCGACTAGCGGGAGAGGGAGATGAGCAGTTCTTC,CSVRLAGEGDEQFF